Below, one TCR beta chain is given with its context. Its matching antigen is unknown. V lost 2 bases and J lost 4; bases outside the gene matches: 4. The CDR3 loop spans 15 amino acids. CDR1 and CDR2 (germline): MNHEY, SMNVEV (reference sequence). What was amplified from RNA transcripts were TCR beta CDR3 regions. The HTBI primer set served for first-round RT-PCR of the TCR CDR3. Each CDR3 protein gets one entry after TCRdb re-called the multiplex PCR reads with MiXCR. The sample lists around 420,000 distinct CDR3 sequences, roughly an eighth occurring once. A patient was excluded if there was uncontrolled infection, other autoimmune disease, pregnancy or lactation. The PBMCs were taken from more than 8 ml of fresh peripheral blood. This sample is part of a study of T cells in Graves' hyperthyroidism and ophthalmopathy. For the study at large: The initial diagnosis was the point when peripheral blood was collected, ahead of any treatment.

Points from the study as a whole: Most expanded thyroid clonotypes above 0.001 recurred in blood.

Sequencing was performed on blood. The V and J genes are TRBV27 and TRBJ1-5; TRBD1 matches at 8 bases. The source of this sequence is a woman aged 18-29 years with Graves' hyperthyroidism. CDR3 sequence (DNA): TGTGCCAGCAGTTTAATCCAGGGGGCTAATCAGCCCCAGCATTTT. This gives the protein CASSLIQGANQPQHF.